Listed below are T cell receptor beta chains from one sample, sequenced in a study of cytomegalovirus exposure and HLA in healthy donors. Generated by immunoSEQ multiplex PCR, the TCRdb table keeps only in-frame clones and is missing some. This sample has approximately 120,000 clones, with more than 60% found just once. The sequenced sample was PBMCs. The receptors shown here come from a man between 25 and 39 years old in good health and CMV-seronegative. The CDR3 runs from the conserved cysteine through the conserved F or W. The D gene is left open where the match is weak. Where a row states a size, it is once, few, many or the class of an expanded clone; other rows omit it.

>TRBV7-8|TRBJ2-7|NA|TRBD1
CASSPNSDRGSEQYF
TGTGCCAGCAGCCCGAATTCGGACAGGGGGTCCGAGCAGTACTTC
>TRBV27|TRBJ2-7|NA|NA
CASSRRDRNYEQYF
TGTGCCAGCAGTCGGCGGGACAGAAACTACGAGCAGTACTTC
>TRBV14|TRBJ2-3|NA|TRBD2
CASSPIAGSTDTQYF
TGTGCCAGCAGCCCCATAGCGGGGAGCACAGATACGCAGTATTTT
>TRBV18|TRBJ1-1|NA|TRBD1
CASSPYGTGAYEAFF
TGTGCCAGCTCACCATACGGGACAGGGGCCTATGAAGCTTTCTTT
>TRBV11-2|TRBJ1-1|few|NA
CASSLYTGTLNTEAFF
TGTGCCAGCAGCTTGTATACCGGGACACTTAACACTGAAGCTTTCTTT
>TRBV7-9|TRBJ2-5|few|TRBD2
CASSYRLRLAGQETQYF
TGTGCCAGCAGCTACCGACTTCGACTAGCGGGACAAGAGACCCAGTACTTC
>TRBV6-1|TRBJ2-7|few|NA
CASSENLGRSSEQYF
TGTGCCAGCAGTGAAAACTTGGGGAGGTCTAGCGAGCAGTACTTC
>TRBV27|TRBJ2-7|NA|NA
CASSPTSSYEQYF
TGTGCCAGCAGCCCAACTAGCAGCTACGAGCAGTACTTC
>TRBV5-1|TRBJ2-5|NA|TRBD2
CASSSPLAGGETQYF
TGCGCCAGCAGCTCCCCACTAGCGGGGGGAGAGACCCAGTACTTC
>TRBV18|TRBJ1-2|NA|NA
CASSPPHNANYGYTF
TGTGCCAGCTCACCACCGCACAACGCTAACTATGGCTACACCTTC
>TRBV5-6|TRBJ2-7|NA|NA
CASIAVGQGKHEQYF
TGTGCCAGCATCGCGGTGGGGCAGGGTAAACACGAGCAGTACTTC
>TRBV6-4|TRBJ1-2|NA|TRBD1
CASSLGGVTGGLESYTF
TGTGCCAGCAGTCTAGGGGGGGTGACAGGGGGCCTCGAAAGCTACACCTTC
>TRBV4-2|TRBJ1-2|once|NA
CASSQDLSVGGSGGYTF
TGTGCCAGCAGCCAAGATCTTTCGGTAGGTGGCTCGGGAGGCTACACCTTC
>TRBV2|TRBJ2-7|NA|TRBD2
CASSARLGLAGEGEQYF
TGTGCCAGCAGTGCTCGGCTGGGACTAGCGGGAGAGGGCGAGCAGTACTTC
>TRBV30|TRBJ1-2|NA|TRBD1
CAWGRDRPQGYTF
TGTGCCTGGGGCCGGGACAGGCCCCAAGGCTACACCTTC
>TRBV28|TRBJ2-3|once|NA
CASTNQGWADTQYF
TGTGCCAGCACGAATCAGGGGTGGGCAGATACGCAGTATTTT
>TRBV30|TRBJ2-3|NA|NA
CAWTRDTDTQYF
TGTGCCTGGACGCGGGACACAGATACGCAGTATTTT
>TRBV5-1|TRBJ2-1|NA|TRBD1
CARKEEGQGRYNEQFF
TGCGCCAGAAAGGAAGAGGGACAGGGGCGCTACAATGAGCAGTTCTTC
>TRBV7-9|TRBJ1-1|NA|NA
CASSFDRRAFF
TGTGCCAGCAGCTTCGACAGGCGGGCTTTCTTT
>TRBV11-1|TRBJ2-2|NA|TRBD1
CASSLMGQGVSGELFF
TGTGCCAGCAGCTTGATGGGACAGGGAGTATCGGGGGAGCTGTTTTTT
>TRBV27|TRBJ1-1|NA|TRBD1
CASSPQGPKNTEAFF
TGTGCCAGCAGTCCACAGGGGCCGAAGAACACTGAAGCTTTCTTT
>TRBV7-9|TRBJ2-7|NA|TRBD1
CASSLGTGIRYF
TGTGCCAGCAGCTTAGGGACAGGGATTCGGTACTTC
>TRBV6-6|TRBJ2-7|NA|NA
CASSYSLPNYEQYF
TGTGCCAGCAGTTACTCGCTTCCTAACTACGAGCAGTACTTC
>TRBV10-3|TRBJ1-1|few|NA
CAISGNRNRENTEAFF
TGTGCCATCAGTGGGAACCGGAACAGGGAGAACACTGAAGCTTTCTTT
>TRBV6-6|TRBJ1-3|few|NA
CASRFSRGISGNTIYF
TGTGCCAGCAGATTTAGCAGGGGAATAAGTGGAAACACCATATATTTT
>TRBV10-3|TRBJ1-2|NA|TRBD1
CAISEGTDINYGYTF
TGTGCCATCAGTGAGGGGACAGATATCAACTATGGCTACACCTTC
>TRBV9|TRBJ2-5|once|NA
CASSVGIMMETRGETQYF
TGTGCCAGCAGCGTAGGAATTATGATGGAGACTAGAGGCGAGACCCAGTACTTC
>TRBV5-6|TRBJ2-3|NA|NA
CASSLERRGFNTNTQYF
TGTGCCAGCAGCTTGGAAAGACGGGGATTTAACACAAATACGCAGTATTTT
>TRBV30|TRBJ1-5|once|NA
CAWSSRGRGPYQPQHF
TGTGCCTGGAGTAGTCGCGGCAGGGGACCGTATCAGCCCCAGCATTTT
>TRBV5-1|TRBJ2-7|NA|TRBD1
CASSFSRDSLIEQYF
TGCGCCAGCAGCTTTTCACGGGACAGTCTAATCGAGCAGTACTTC